The rows below give T cell receptor beta chains drawn from one sample of a study of cytomegalovirus exposure and HLA in healthy donors. The assay was immunoSEQ multiplex PCR, and TCRdb's table has in-frame clones only and misses some. The table lists 110,000 or so clones, 88% of them singletons. Material for sequencing was PBMCs. Source of these receptors: a woman between 18 and 29 years old in good health and CMV-seronegative. CDR3s leave out the opening cysteine and the closing phenylalanine or tryptophan. D genes are given only for firm matches.

cdr3_length	d_call	v_call	cdr3_aa
11	-	TRBV25-1	ASSEPHDGKLF
13	-	TRBV6-1	ASSAGRGPTYEQY
12	-	TRBV9	ASSADTNTGELF
11	-	TRBV27	ASSPDSSYGYT
13	TRBD1	TRBV5-1	ASSTGQGALNEQF
12	-	TRBV5-4	ASSQQGVQETQY
11	-	TRBV28	AILTSPRGGYT
13	-	TRBV18	ASSLQPRHQETQY
11	-	TRBV28	ASSLGRNYGYT
12	-	TRBV7-9	ASSPIGYSTEAF
12	-	TRBV30	AWSRAVRYNEQF
12	TRBD2	TRBV19	ASTPGGGTDTQY
11	-	TRBV9	ASSGAGTYEQY
11	-	TRBV27	ASRSLSGNEQF
15	TRBD1	TRBV5-4	ASSTPRGQGKPYEQY
11	-	TRBV7-3	ASSPLGGPEAF
13	-	TRBV6-1	ASSEGGVASGELF
12	-	TRBV9	ASSVAVDQETQY
13	-	TRBV5-8	ASSKDRSLNSPLH
11	-	TRBV30	AWSSSENTEAF
11	-	TRBV2	ASSAFNTGELF
13	TRBD1	TRBV27	ASSRQGTANYGYT
14	TRBD2	TRBV5-4	ASSSPGLADTDTQY
13	-	TRBV5-5	ASSLVAGANTEAF
11	TRBD1	TRBV11-2	ASIPGQGGEQY
16	TRBD1	TRBV4-2	ASSRVTGEGGPNEKLF
13	-	TRBV19	ASSIGEWDYNEQF
11	TRBD2	TRBV7-2	ASSPGLADTQY
12	-	TRBV9	ASSAQVGDYGYT
8	-	TRBV19	ATLSYEQY
9	-	TRBV19	ASSTGAEAF
14	TRBD2	TRBV28	ASDPSGTTNTGELF
13	-	TRBV18	ASSPPTAPRNIQY
12	-	TRBV7-2	ASSLDGGSYGYT
12	-	TRBV9	ASSVKPVNTEAF
15	-	TRBV21-1	ASSKVVREGSTYEQY
10	-	TRBV7-8	ASSSQLYGYT
10	-	TRBV19	ATSAEQETQY
10	-	TRBV29-1	SVRDTDNEQF
14	TRBD2	TRBV2	ASRTLAGGVTDTQY